The TCR beta chain under discussion was sequenced for a study of OX40 agonist ivuxolimab in advanced cancers. Study conclusions and caveats: What antigens the expanded peripheral T cells recognized was never established.

Generated by immunoSEQ multiplex PCR, the TCRdb table keeps only in-frame clones and is missing some. The top ten clones hold roughly 13% of a sample with tens of thousands of clones, approximately 90% of them seen once. CDR3 length: 16 amino acids. Germline CDR1 MNHNS, CDR2 SASEGT. Trimming took 2 bases from V and 2 from J, leaving 13 bases between them. Remarks on this clone: The antigen is not known.

This material consisted of CD4+ or CD8+ T cells sorted from blood, taken in a trial of the OX40 agonist ivuxolimab. This chain connects TRBV6-1 to TRBJ2-4, with D perhaps matching TRBD1 (6 bases). The clonotype originates from an adult with an advanced solid tumor such as melanoma, head and neck, liver or kidney cancer. CDR3 loop: CASSELWGLSKNIQYF. In nucleotides, the CDR3 is TGTGCCAGCAGTGAATTGTGGGGGCTATCCAAAAACATTCAGTACTTC.